This entry lists 3 T cell receptor beta chains sequenced from one sample in a study of T cell clonotyping in hematopoietic cell transplantation. Only in-frame clones appear in the TCRdb table, and some are missing; sequencing was by immunoSEQ multiplex PCR. The sample gives around 6,200 clones, 80% to 90% of which show up once; 5% to 6% is in the top ten. The source material was peripheral blood mononuclear cells, sampled 100 days after allogeneic stem cell transplant. The receptor source for this set is a female patient in her 40s who had an allogeneic stem cell transplant from a related donor, so the T cells may come from the graft donor. Some clones in this sample may be carry-over from other donors' samples.

V gene TRBV7-9 combines with J gene TRBJ2-4, with D maybe TRBD2 (5 bases). Trimming left V 5 bases short and J 8 bases short, with 16 bases between. Germline CDR1 and CDR2: SEHNR and FQNEAQ (reference sequence). This CDR3 is built from 14 residues. CDR3 sequence reads: CASSDGDSRDIQYF. The DNA of the CDR3 is TGTGCCAGCAGCGACGGGGATTCTCGGGACATTCAGTACTTC.

The V and J genes are TRBV9 and TRBJ2-5, with TRBD1 matching over 9 bases. CDR1 is SGDLS and CDR2 is YYNGEE in the germline V gene. The CDR3 is 13 amino acids. CDR3 sequence (DNA): TGTGCTTCAGGACAGGGGACGGGAGAGACCCAGTACTTC. The encoded protein is CASGQGTGETQYF.

The chain joins TRBV11-3 to TRBJ2-7; possible D gene TRBD1, 5 bases. CDR1 and CDR2 from the germline V gene are SGHNT and YENEEA. The CDR3 has 12 residues. Trimming removed 3 bases from V and 3 bases from J, with 6 bases in between. The CDR3 region is CASSLDNYEQYF. CDR3 DNA sequence: TGTGCCAGCAGCTTGGACAACTACGAGCAGTACTTC. Full variable domain (remainder filled in from reference TRBV11-3 and TRBJ2-7): EAGVVQSPRYKIIEKKQPVAFWCNPISGHNTLYWYLQNLGQGPELLIRYENEEAVDDSQLPKDRFSAERLKGVDSTLKIQPAELGDSAVYLCASSLDNYEQYFGPGTRLTVT.